This T cell receptor (beta chain) was found in a study of T-cell reconstitution after alpha-beta-depleted transplantation in children. Study-level points and caveats: There were reportedly several hundred expanded graft clones from which alpha-beta T cells came about two months after transplant. Newly generated T cells supplied most T-cell counts and diversity one year post-transplant. TCRbeta diversity was high at day 60 in some patients (a result of surviving recipient T cells and thymic progenitors).

This sample's TCRbeta library carried unique molecular identifier barcodes. A single record per CDR3 protein comes from TCRdb applying MiXCR to the PCR reads. Of roughly 200,000 distinct CDR3 sequences detected, roughly a tenth appear once; the ten largest clones hold under 30%. The CDR3 spans 17 residues. V lost 0 bases to trimming and J lost 2 bases; unmatched junction nucleotides: 4. Germline lookup yields CDR1 SGHRS and CDR2 YFSETQ. There are many counts of this clonotype. Its antigen is currently unknown. This receptor was taken from a child younger than two with acute myeloid leukemia, due to receive a stem cell transplant. The specimen comprised PBMCs, sampled before TCRalphabeta/CD19-depleted stem cell transplant. This rearrangement joins TRBV5-1 to TRBJ2-3; 12 bases are a match to TRBD2. CDR3 sequence (DNA): TGCGCCAGCAGCTTGGTCCTAGCGGGAGGGCCCACAGATACGCAGTATTTT. It translates to CASSLVLAGGPTDTQYF.